This entry is about one TCR beta chain. This sample stems from a study of blood T cell repertoires in COVID-19. In the study's own analysis: The authors estimated nucleated cell counts from reference gene primer amplification. Method: immunoSEQ multiplex PCR; TCRdb's copy keeps in-frame clones and lacks some. The DNA was the basis for D and trimming; V, J and clone size are from that table. The sample records about 110,000 clones, under 90% being singletons. This CDR3 is 16 amino acids long. The V gene's germline CDR1 is MNHEY and CDR2 SVGEGT. V dropped 6 bases and J dropped 5; count of bases not matched to a gene: 10.

The J gene is TRBJ1-5, the V gene TRBV6-2 or TRBV6-3, with 10 bases matching TRBD1. Input material: peripheral blood. The receptor was derived from a woman aged 60 to 75 with acute or convalescent COVID-19. DNA of the CDR3: TGTGCCAGCAGCCTAAGAACCGGGACAGGGGATCAGCCCCAGCATTTT. Protein sequence: CASSLRTGTGDQPQHF.